Listed below are T cell receptor beta chains from one sample, sequenced in a study of TIL therapy for anti-PD-1-resistant metastatic lung cancer. Sequenced by immunoSEQ multiplex PCR; TCRdb stores in-frame clones only, minus some. The sample carries about 100,000 clones, approximately 65% recorded once. The source material was tumor tissue, sampled at baseline. The receptors were gathered from a person between 30 and 80 years old with non-small cell lung cancer. CDR3s leave out the opening cysteine and the closing phenylalanine or tryptophan.

TRBV7-2 | 12 | ASSDGQGAYEQY
TRBV6-2/TRBV6-3 | 11 | ASSPSGDHEQF
TRBV12-3/TRBV12-4 | 9 | ASGSGYGYT
TRBV5-1 | 14 | ASSLQGFTSTDTQY
TRBV7-9 | 13 | ASSLTSYMMNEQY
TRBV4-1 | 15 | ASSQDPSQGVNQPQH
TRBV18 | 9 | ASSYQETQY
TRBV30 | 12 | AWSVGTKGGGYT
TRBV15 | 14 | ATSREYGVNNSPPH
TRBV29-1 | 12 | SVAGDSLNYGYT
TRBV3-1/TRBV3-2 | 13 | ASSQAGQAKNIQY
TRBV9 | 13 | ASSVGTSRTDTQY
TRBV28 | 15 | ASRGADRKSSGNTIY
TRBV7-9 | 12 | ASSPGSGRHEQY
TRBV10-2 | 14 | ASSESGAANTGELF
TRBV18 | 11 | ASSPPGRIEQF
TRBV4-2 | 11 | ASSPNRAGELF
TRBV6-2/TRBV6-3 | 14 | ASSRSGGGTYNEQF
TRBV7-9 | 10 | ASSLETYGYT
TRBV29-1 | 11 | SVRHRGNYGYT
TRBV4-1 | 13 | ASSQDDGSYNEQF
TRBV9 | 12 | ASSVGLAGETQY
TRBV18 | 11 | ASSLRTGTEAF
TRBV7-2 | 12 | ASSLGLEVDTQY
TRBV5-1 | 12 | ASSLGTRGEKLF
TRBV15 | 10 | ATSRIHNEQF
TRBV11-3 | 13 | ASSLDLAGNNEQF
TRBV7-9 | 13 | ASSPGQANTGELF
TRBV7-3 | 13 | ASSLLAGEPYEQY
TRBV28 | 10 | ASRSNSYEQY
TRBV12-5 | 9 | ASGSGDTQY
TRBV28 | 13 | ASSLGGTFQETQY